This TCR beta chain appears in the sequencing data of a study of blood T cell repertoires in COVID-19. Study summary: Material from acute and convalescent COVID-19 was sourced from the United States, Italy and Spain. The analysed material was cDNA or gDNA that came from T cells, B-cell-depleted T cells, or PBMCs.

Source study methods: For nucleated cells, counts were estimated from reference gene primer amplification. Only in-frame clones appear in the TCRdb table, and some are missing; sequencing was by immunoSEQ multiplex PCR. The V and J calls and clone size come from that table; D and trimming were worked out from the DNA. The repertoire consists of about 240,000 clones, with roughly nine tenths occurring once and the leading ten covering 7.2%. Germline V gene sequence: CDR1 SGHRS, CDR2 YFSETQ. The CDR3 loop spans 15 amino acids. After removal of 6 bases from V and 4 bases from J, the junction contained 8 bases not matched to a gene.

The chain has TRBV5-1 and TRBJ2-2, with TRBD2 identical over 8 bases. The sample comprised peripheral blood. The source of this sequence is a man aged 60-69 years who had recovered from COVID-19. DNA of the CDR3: TGCGCCAGCAAAGTGACTAGCGTTGTCACCGGGGAGCTGTTTTTT. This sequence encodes CASKVTSVVTGELFF.